The 8 T cell receptor beta chains reported below all come from one sample, sequenced in a study of blood T cell repertoires in COVID-19. TCRdb keeps only in-frame clones here, not all; method: immunoSEQ multiplex PCR. The sample has 20,000 or so clones, approximately 88% seen once. What was sequenced was PBMCs or T cells enriched from blood (not recorded which). The source of these receptors is a woman aged 30 to 39 who had recovered from COVID-19.

The chain is built from TRBV7-2 and TRBJ1-2, with a weak D call TRBD1 (5 bases). Germline V lookup: CDR1 SGHTA, CDR2 FQGNSA. With 0 bases removed from V and 8 bases from J, the gap between germline ends came to 13 bases. This CDR3 has 14 amino acids. The CDR3 sequence: CASSLAPQGGGYTF. The CDR3 DNA sequence: TGTGCCAGCAGCTTAGCCCCCCAGGGTGGCGGCTACACCTTC.

The J gene is TRBJ2-5, the V gene TRBV24-1; no definite D call. The V end was cut by 3 bases, the J end by 2 bases, with 6 bases between. Germline CDR1 KGHDR, CDR2 SFDVKD. The CDR3 has 13 amino acids. The CDR3 is CATSDPGQETQYF. DNA for the CDR3: TGTGCCACCAGTGATCCAGGTCAAGAGACCCAGTACTTC.

The genes are TRBV24-1 and TRBJ2-7, with D possibly being TRBD1 (6 bases). Trimming took off 6 bases at V and 5 bases at J, with 13 bases between the two ends. The CDR3 is 13 amino acids. CDR1 and CDR2 (germline): KGHDR, SFDVKD. The CDR3 loop is CATSSTGYHEQYF. As DNA, the CDR3 is TGTGCCACCAGTTCTACAGGGTACCACGAGCAGTACTTC.

The V and J genes are TRBV4-3 and TRBJ2-5, with D tentatively TRBD2 (5 bases). The V end was cut by 1 base, the J end by 4 bases, with 13 bases between. This CDR3 is built from 15 residues. Germline V gene sequence: CDR1 LGHNA, CDR2 YSLEER. CDR3 protein: CASSQVMREGETQYF. CDR3 DNA sequence: TGCGCCAGCAGCCAAGTCATGAGGGAAGGAGAGACCCAGTACTTC.

V and J are TRBV6-4 and TRBJ1-2; D perhaps matches TRBD1 (6 bases). The germline V gene has CDR1 MRHNA and CDR2 SNTAGT. V dropped 7 bases and J dropped 4 bases, with 16 bases sitting between them. This CDR3 contains 14 residues. CDR3 coding DNA: TGTGCCAGCAAAAAGGGGGGGTTTGTCTATGGCTACACCTTC. Its translation is CASKKGGFVYGYTF.

This chain links TRBV14 with TRBJ1-6, with TRBD1 matching over 11 bases. Germline loops: CDR1 SGHDN, CDR2 FVKESK. J gave up 10 bases and V 4 bases, and 9 bases lay outside the gene matches. This CDR3 is 16 amino acids long. CDR3 loop: CASSRNPGQGGSPLHF. DNA for the CDR3: TGTGCCAGCAGCCGGAACCCGGGACAGGGGGGGTCACCCCTCCACTTT.

The V gene is TRBV4-3, the J gene TRBJ1-4; D gene ambiguous. Germline CDR1 is LGHNA and CDR2 is YSLEER. V dropped 1 base and J dropped 0 bases, with 3 bases sitting between them. CDR3 length equals 14 residues. The CDR3, as DNA: TGCGCCAGCAGCCAAGGAGCAACTAATGAAAAACTGTTTTTT. Translated: CASSQGATNEKLFF.

The table lists this clone with a few counts. The chain carries TRBV27 and TRBJ2-1; 9 bases agree with TRBD1. The germline V gene has CDR1 MNHEY and CDR2 SMNVEV (reference sequence). With 3 bases clipped from V and 9 bases from J, the junction kept 6 bases outside the gene matches. The CDR3 consists of 14 residues. CDR3 amino acids: CASSFRDRVGEQFF. The CDR3 DNA reads as TGTGCCAGCAGTTTCCGGGACAGGGTCGGTGAGCAGTTCTTC.